This T cell receptor (beta chain) was identified in a study of control samples from healthy donors and cancer patients. CDR3 length: 13 amino acids. Germline CDR1 and CDR2: SGHRS and YFSETQ. Between the trimmed V and J ends, which lost 0 bases and 9 bases, there was a span of 10 bases. Profiling relied on immunoSEQ multiplex PCR, and the TCRdb table lists in-frame clones only, not all of them. The sample has 82,000 or so clones, 94% seen once. This TCR was sampled from a young woman in good health. The chain links TRBV5-1 to TRBJ2-1; maybe TRBD2 (6 bases). Sequences were obtained from blood. CDR3 protein: CASSLVLAVEQFF. The DNA of the CDR3 is TGCGCCAGCAGCTTGGTACTAGCTGTTGAGCAGTTCTTC.